This TCR beta chain was captured by sequencing in a study of response to subunit inactivated influenza vaccine. Study-level points and caveats: There was a suggestion from the authors that each seasonal influenza vaccination recruits few new T cells.

The table lists this clonotype with a few counts. As yet, its antigen is unknown. TCRdb re-called the RT-PCR reads through MiXCR, storing one row per CDR3 protein. This table holds about 700,000 distinct CDR3 sequences, less than 20% found once. The sequence derives from a man between 50 and 59 years old who received an inactivated influenza vaccine. Source: PBMCs from blood, taken about 13 days after vaccination.

The CDR3 reads CASSTGTGISNQPQHF. In DNA, the CDR3 is TGTGCCAGCAGTACCGGGACAGGGATAAGCAATCAGCCCCAGCATTTT. This chain connects TRBV12-3 or TRBV12-4 to TRBJ1-5, with 9 bases fitting TRBD1. This CDR3 is 16 amino acids long. Germline trimming cut 5 bases from V and 1 base from J; bases unmatched to any gene: 6.